Below, 9 T cell receptor beta chains from the same sample are listed, as sequenced in a study of blood T cell repertoires in COVID-19. Measured with immunoSEQ multiplex PCR; TCRdb has only the in-frame clones, and not every one. The sample includes about 480,000 clones, roughly 88% seen only once; the top ten take roughly 1.9%. Material: PBMCs or T cells enriched from blood (not recorded which). The receptors were sampled from a woman in her thirties or forties who had recovered from COVID-19.

The chain employs TRBV12-3 or TRBV12-4 and TRBJ2-1; 8 bases fit TRBD2. Germline trimming cut 5 bases from V and 6 bases from J; bases unmatched to any gene: 3. This CDR3 is built from 13 residues. The DNA of the CDR3 is TGTGCCAGCAGTCCCGGGACTAGCAATGAGCAGTTCTTC. This codes for CASSPGTSNEQFF.

This chain uses TRBV15 with TRBJ2-5; D is perhaps TRBD1 (6 bases). Trimming left V 4 bases short and J 4 bases short, with 19 bases between. Germline-derived CDR1 and CDR2 are LNHNV and YYDKDF (reference sequence). The CDR3 loop spans 16 amino acids. The CDR3 loop reads CATSTPRDITLETQYF. The DNA of the CDR3 is TGTGCCACCAGCACCCCAAGGGACATTACCTTAGAGACCCAGTACTTC.

This clone was observed a single time. The rearrangement uses TRBV20-1 and TRBJ2-4; no clear D. CDR3 length equals 15 residues. In germline, CDR1 is DFQATT, CDR2 SNEGSKA (reference sequence). V lost 3 bases and J 0 bases, leaving 12 bases between the germline ends. The CDR3 region has the DNA TGCAGTGCTAGTGTTGCGGAATTAGCCAAAAACATTCAGTACTTC. Amino acids: CSASVAELAKNIQYF.

The chain joins TRBV27 to TRBJ1-6; D unresolved. The germline CDR1 and CDR2 sequences are MNHEY and SMNVEV (reference sequence). This CDR3 is built from 15 residues. V lost 5 bases and J lost 0, with 8 bases in between. As DNA, the CDR3 is TGTGCCAGCAGTAAACAGAGCTCCTATAATTCACCCCTCCACTTT. Its translation is CASSKQSSYNSPLHF.

This chain's CDR3 is CASSSPGGFHGSGANVLTF. DNA for the CDR3: TGTGCCAGCAGTTCCCCGGGAGGGTTTCATGGCTCTGGGGCCAACGTCCTGACTTTC. The V call is TRBV28, the J call TRBJ2-6; 8 nucleotides align to TRBD2. Losses at the gene ends were 4 bases for V and 0 bases for J; bases not matched to a gene: 11. This CDR3 comprises 19 residues. The germline CDR1 and CDR2 sequences are MDHEN and SYDVKM.

V is TRBV3-1 (or the pseudogene TRBV3-2) and J is TRBJ1-4; D gene uncertain. Trimming left V 4 bases short and J 0 bases short, with 6 bases between. The CDR3 contains 14 residues. The V gene's germline CDR1 is LGHDT and CDR2 YNNKEL (reference sequence). CDR3: CASSPTPTNEKLFF. CDR3 in DNA: TGTGCCAGCAGCCCGACACCAACTAATGAAAAACTGTTTTTT.

This chain uses TRBV4-3 with TRBJ2-1; D perhaps matches TRBD2 (6 bases). The CDR3 contains 15 residues. Trimming removed 2 bases at V and 4 bases at J, with 12 bases between. Germline loops: CDR1 LGHNA, CDR2 YSLEER. CDR3 loop: CASSQTLADYNEQFF. CDR3 nucleotide sequence: TGCGCCAGCAGCCAAACACTAGCCGATTACAATGAGCAGTTCTTC.

This sequence joins TRBV5-1 and TRBJ2-5; possibly TRBD2 for D (6 bases). The CDR3 contains 14 residues. Trimming pared 3 bases from V and 4 bases from J, leaving 13 bases between. CDR1 is SGHRS, CDR2 YFSETQ, per germline. The CDR3 nucleotides are TGCGCCAGCAGCTCGCGTACTAGCTCAGAGACCCAGTACTTC. It yields the protein CASSSRTSSETQYF.

This sequence joins TRBV14 and TRBJ2-1; 7 nucleotides align to TRBD1. The germline V gene has CDR1 SGHDN and CDR2 FVKESK. The ends lost 4 bases at V and 5 bases at J; junction bases unmatched: 5. This CDR3 is built from 14 residues. The CDR3 bases are TGTGCCAGCAGCCGTCTGGGACAGAACAATGAGCAGTTCTTC. Protein product: CASSRLGQNNEQFF.